These 8 T cell receptor beta chains share one sample of origin, sequenced in a study of T cells in Graves' hyperthyroidism and ophthalmopathy. What was amplified from RNA transcripts were TCR beta CDR3 regions. HTBI primers were employed in a first-round RT-PCR of the TCR CDR3. TCRdb processed the multiplex PCR reads anew with MiXCR; each CDR3 protein has one entry. The sample carries about 110,000 distinct CDR3 sequences, approximately 16% recorded once. The sequencing input was blood. The receptors were gathered from a woman aged 50 to 65 with Graves' hyperthyroidism.

This clonotype was picked up many times. CDR3 amino acids: CASSQGRGQTNSPLHF. The DNA for the CDR3 is TGTGCCAGCAGCCAGGGGCGGGGACAGACCAATTCACCCCTCCACTTT. The chain recombines TRBV11-2 with TRBJ1-6, with 7 positions matching TRBD1. V gave up 5 bases and J gave up 7 bases; unmatched junction bases: 11. Germline-derived CDR1 and CDR2 are SGHAT and FQNNGV. This CDR3 contains 16 residues.

With regard to this clonotype: This sequence may be a read error, since a much larger clone differs from it by one base. This chain joins TRBV5-1 and TRBJ1-2, with D perhaps matching TRBD1 (5 bases). Germline loops: CDR1 SGHRS, CDR2 YFSETQ. V lost 7 bases, J lost 3 bases, and 19 bases lay in between. This CDR3 spans 15 amino acids. CDR3 DNA sequence: TGCGCCAGCGGCCTGGGACGGACCACGGACTATGGCTACACCTTC. This sequence encodes CASGLGRTTDYGYTF.

This clonotype has at least ten counts. V is TRBV27 and J is TRBJ1-2; 8 bases fit TRBD1. Trimming at V came to 6 bases and at J to 8 bases, leaving 11 bases not matched to a gene. The CDR3 is 14 amino acids. In germline, CDR1 is MNHEY, CDR2 SMNVEV (reference sequence). CDR3 in DNA: TGTGCCAGCAGACATACAGGGGGATGGGACGGCTACACCTTC. Translating it yields CASRHTGGWDGYTF.

This clonotype was detected only a few times. V usage is TRBV20-1 and J usage is TRBJ1-5; TRBD1 matches 8 bases. CDR1 and CDR2 from the germline V gene are DFQATT and SNEGSKA (reference sequence). This CDR3 contains 17 residues. V trimming: 3 bases; J trimming: 0 bases; junction bases outside the gene matches: 10. CDR3 region: CSASPPPRGLSNQPQHF. In DNA form, the CDR3 reads TGCAGTGCTAGCCCCCCCCCCAGGGGGCTTAGCAATCAGCCCCAGCATTTT.

This clonotype has ten or more counts. V is TRBV28 and J is TRBJ2-7; 8 bases map to TRBD2. From germline, CDR1 is MDHEN and CDR2 SYDVKM. The CDR3 contains 13 residues. V lost 8 bases to trimming and J lost 1 base; unmatched junction nucleotides: 4. The CDR3 sequence is CASGRGGSYEQYV. The CDR3 bases are TGTGCCAGCGGCCGGGGGGGGTCCTACGAGCAGTACGTC.

This clonotype came up many times. CDR3 loop: CSATGGTNTEAFF. CDR3 DNA sequence: TGCAGTGCCACAGGGGGGACGAACACTGAAGCTTTCTTT. The chain combines TRBV20-1 with TRBJ1-1, with 8 bases matching TRBD1. Per the germline V gene, CDR1 is DFQATT and CDR2 is SNEGSKA (reference sequence). With V trimmed by 6 bases and J by 1 base, 4 bases remained unmatched. The CDR3 runs 13 residues.

There are many counts of this clonotype. V gene TRBV10-3 combines with J gene TRBJ2-1; TRBD2 matches at 8 bases. The germline V gene has CDR1 ENHRY and CDR2 SYGVKD. The V and J ends lost 2 bases and 8 bases, in that order; junction bases with no gene match: 5. The CDR3 runs 14 residues. CDR3 sequence: CAISEDGRADEQFF. DNA of the CDR3: TGTGCCATCAGTGAGGACGGGAGGGCCGATGAGCAGTTCTTC.

In this sample, this clonotype turned up many times. The chain carries TRBV7-3 and TRBJ1-2; D unresolved. This CDR3 is built from 13 residues. Germline-derived CDR1 and CDR2 are SGHTA and FQGTGA. V was trimmed by 3 bases and J by 10 bases, leaving 15 bases between them. The CDR3 is CASSLGSGIDYTF. In nucleotides, the CDR3 is TGTGCCAGCAGCTTGGGCAGCGGCATTGACTACACCTTC.